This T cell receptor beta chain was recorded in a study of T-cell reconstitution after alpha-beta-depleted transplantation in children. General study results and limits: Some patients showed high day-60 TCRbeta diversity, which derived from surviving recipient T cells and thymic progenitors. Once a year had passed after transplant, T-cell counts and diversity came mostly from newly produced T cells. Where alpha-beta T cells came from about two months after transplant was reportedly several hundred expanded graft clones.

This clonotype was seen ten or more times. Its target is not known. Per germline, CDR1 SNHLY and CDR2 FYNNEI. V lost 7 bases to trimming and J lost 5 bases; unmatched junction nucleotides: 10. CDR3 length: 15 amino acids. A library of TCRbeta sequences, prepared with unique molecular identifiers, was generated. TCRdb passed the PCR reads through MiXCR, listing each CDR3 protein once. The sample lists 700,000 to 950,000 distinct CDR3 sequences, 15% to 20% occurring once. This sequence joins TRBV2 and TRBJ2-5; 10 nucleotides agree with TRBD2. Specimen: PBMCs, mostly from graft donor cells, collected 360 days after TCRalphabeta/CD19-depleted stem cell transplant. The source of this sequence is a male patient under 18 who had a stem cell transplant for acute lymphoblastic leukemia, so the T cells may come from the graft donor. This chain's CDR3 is CASKASGTSEETQYF. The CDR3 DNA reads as TGTGCCAGCAAAGCTTCCGGGACTAGCGAGGAGACCCAGTACTTC.